This entry lists 22 T cell receptor beta chains sequenced from one sample in a study of hypomethylating agent response in myelodysplastic syndrome. Here immunoSEQ multiplex PCR was the method, and the copy in TCRdb shows in-frame clones only, minus some. The table shows a few thousand clones, with around four fifths occurring only once. The sample consisted of bone marrow, taken before or after starting hypomethylating agent treatment for myelodysplastic syndrome (not recorded which). These receptors all stem from a human donor with myelodysplastic syndrome.

This sequence joins TRBV5-4 and TRBJ1-1; weak D call: TRBD1 (5 bases). Germline CDR1 and CDR2: SGHNT and YYREEE (reference sequence). V was trimmed by 4 bases and J by 4 bases, leaving 14 bases between them. This CDR3 is 14 amino acids long. CDR3 protein: CASSPGLGGTEAFF. The CDR3 bases are TGTGCCAGCAGCCCCGGCCTGGGGGGCACTGAAGCTTTCTTT.

This chain links TRBV7-9 with TRBJ1-3; the D is unclear. Germline CDR1 SEHNR, CDR2 FQNEAQ (reference sequence). The V gene lost 7 bases and the J gene lost 2 bases, with 12 bases spanning the gap. CDR3 size: 14 residues. CDR3 DNA sequence: TGTGCCAGCACCTTCCAGGAGGCTGGAAACACCATATATTTT. Translation gives CASTFQEAGNTIYF.

This clone has just one count. The rearrangement uses TRBV6-5 and TRBJ2-7; D may match TRBD1 or TRBD2 (5 bases each). V dropped 4 bases and J dropped 7 bases, with 14 bases sitting between them. CDR1 MNHEY and CDR2 SVGAGI come from the germline V gene. This CDR3 is 13 amino acids long. CDR3 region: CASSSYGGMEQYF. The DNA for the CDR3 is TGTGCCAGCAGTTCGTATGGGGGTATGGAGCAGTACTTC.

This clone was observed a few times. The chain combines TRBV19 with TRBJ1-2; unclear D gene. The CDR3 contains 16 residues. V was cut by 4 bases and J by 4 bases, with 19 bases left in between. Germline CDR1 is LNHDA and CDR2 is SQIVND (reference sequence). As DNA, the CDR3 is TGTGCCAGTAGTACGGTCGAGGGTTGGGGAACCTATGGCTACACCTTC. Translated: CASSTVEGWGTYGYTF.

This sequence joins TRBV28 and TRBJ1-5; 7 bases map to TRBD1. Trimming at V came to 5 bases and at J to 0 bases, leaving 4 bases not matched to a gene. Germline lookup yields CDR1 MDHEN and CDR2 SYDVKM. CDR3 length: 15 residues. CDR3 sequence (DNA): TGTGCCAGCAGTGAGGGACAGAATAGCAATCAGCCCCAGCATTTT. Encoded protein: CASSEGQNSNQPQHF. Combining the CDR3 with reference TRBV28 and TRBJ1-5 gives the whole variable domain DVKVTQSSRYLVKRTGEKVFLECVQDMDHENMFWYRQDPGLGLRLIYFSYDVKMKEKGDIPEGYSVSREKKERFSLILESASTNQTSMYLCASSEGQNSNQPQHFGDGTRLSIL.

The chain combines TRBV5-6 with TRBJ2-7; 9 positions agree with TRBD1. CDR1 SGHDT and CDR2 YYEEEE come from the germline V gene. With V trimmed by 2 bases and J by 5 bases, 5 bases remained unmatched. The CDR3 spans 14 residues. The CDR3: CASSFGTGHDEQYF. Written as DNA, the CDR3 is TGTGCCAGCAGCTTCGGGACAGGGCATGACGAGCAGTACTTC.

This chain links TRBV30 with TRBJ1-3; a possible D gene is TRBD1 (5 bases). Looked up from germline, CDR1 is GTSNPN and CDR2 is SVGIG (reference sequence). CDR3 length: 13 residues. V lost 3 bases and J 5 bases, leaving 11 bases between the germline ends. CDR3 bases: TGTGCCTGGAGAAGCGACAGCCGAAACACCATATATTTT. Amino acid sequence: CAWRSDSRNTIYF.

This chain links TRBV5-1 with TRBJ1-3; unclear D gene. From germline, CDR1 is SGHRS and CDR2 YFSETQ. V dropped 5 bases and J dropped 1 base, with 10 bases sitting between them. The CDR3 spans 14 residues. The CDR3 DNA is TGCGCCAGCAGGCCGCCGGGTTCTGGAAACACCATATATTTT. Its protein is CASRPPGSGNTIYF.

V gene TRBV7-9 combines with J gene TRBJ2-5, with D possibly TRBD1 on 6 matching bases. The DNA end lines up better with TRBJ2-7; the J call may be wrong. The CDR3 totals 16 residues. Germline V gene sequence: CDR1 SEHNR, CDR2 FQNEAQ (reference sequence). The CDR3 DNA is TGTGCCAGCAGCTCCAATCCGACGAAGACAGGTGACGAGCAGTACTTC. This translates into CASSSNPTKTGDEQYF.

V is TRBV30 and J is TRBJ2-7; either TRBD1 or TRBD2 may supply D (5 bases each). V lost 7 bases and J 2 bases, leaving 21 bases between the germline ends. CDR1 is GTSNPN, CDR2 SVGIG, per germline (reference sequence). The CDR3 is 15 amino acids. The CDR3 sequence is CALRRRPGRTYEQYF. The CDR3 nucleotides are TGTGCCTTGAGACGAAGGCCAGGGAGAACCTACGAGCAGTACTTC. The full variable domain, its missing parts supplied by reference TRBV30 and TRBJ2-7, is SQTIHQWPATLVQPVGSPLSLECTVEGTSNPNLYWYRQAAGRGLQLLFYSVGIGQISSEVPQNLSASRPQDRQFILSSKKLLLSDSGFYLCALRRRPGRTYEQYFGPGTRLTVT.

The J gene is TRBJ2-2, the V gene TRBV7-9, with a weak D call TRBD1 (5 bases). The ends were cut back, 9 bases at V and 0 bases at J, with 11 bases in the middle. Germline CDR1 reads SEHNR; CDR2 reads FQNEAQ (reference sequence). This CDR3 has 14 residues. The CDR3 region has the DNA TGTGCCAGTCGACAGCACGCGAACACCGGGGAGCTGTTTTTT. Translation gives CASRQHANTGELFF.

The chain carries TRBV5-8 and TRBJ2-7, with 7 bases identical to TRBD1. With 7 bases clipped from V and 4 bases from J, the junction kept 11 bases outside the gene matches. The CDR3 loop spans 14 amino acids. Looked up from germline, CDR1 is SGHTS and CDR2 is YDEGEE. The CDR3 sequence is CASESSEGAYEQYF. In DNA, the CDR3 is TGTGCCAGCGAGTCCAGTGAGGGGGCTTACGAGCAGTACTTC.

This clone was seen a single time. The genes are TRBV6-6 and TRBJ1-1, with D possibly matching TRBD1 (5 bases). Between the trimmed V and J ends, which lost 8 bases and 3 bases, there was a span of 10 bases. The germline CDR1 and CDR2 sequences are MNHNY and SVGAGI (reference sequence). This CDR3 comprises 12 residues. CDR3: CASSAGHTEAFF. The CDR3 region has the DNA TGTGCCAGCTCCGCAGGGCACACTGAAGCTTTCTTT.

This rearrangement joins TRBV29-1 to TRBJ1-1; D uncertain. V dropped 4 bases and J dropped 5 bases, with 11 bases sitting between them. CDR3 size: 12 residues. CDR1 is SQVTM and CDR2 is ANQGSEA in the germline V gene. CDR3 DNA: TGCAGCGTTGCCGTAATGGGGACTGAAGCTTTCTTT. Encoded protein: CSVAVMGTEAFF.

This clone came up a few times. This chain links TRBV19 with TRBJ1-6; D is ambiguous. The V end lost 3 bases, the J end lost 5 bases, and 2 bases lay between the germline ends. Germline V gives CDR1 LNHDA, CDR2 SQIVND (reference sequence). This CDR3 spans 12 amino acids. DNA of the CDR3: TGTGCCAGTAGTATTGATAATTCACCCCTCCACTTT. It translates to CASSIDNSPLHF.

The chain links TRBV4-3 to TRBJ1-2, with D perhaps TRBD1 (6 bases). V lost 1 base, J lost 0 bases, and 12 bases lay in between. Germline V CDR1 and CDR2: LGHNA, YSLEER. There are 16 residues in the CDR3. This CDR3 is CASSQAAGDPNYGYTF. The CDR3 nucleotides read TGCGCCAGCAGCCAAGCAGCAGGGGACCCTAACTATGGCTACACCTTC.

In this sample, this clone turned up once. V and J are TRBV5-1 and TRBJ2-2; 8 positions agree with TRBD1. V shed 4 bases, J shed 3 bases, and the junction held 5 bases outside the gene matches. Germline loops: CDR1 SGHRS, CDR2 YFSETQ. The CDR3 spans 15 residues. The CDR3 spells CASSPGQGDTGELFF. The DNA for the CDR3 is TGCGCCAGCAGCCCCGGACAGGGTGACACCGGGGAGCTGTTTTTT.

The chain links TRBV5-1 to TRBJ2-7; D may be TRBD1 (6 bases). Germline CDR1 reads SGHRS; CDR2 reads YFSETQ. The CDR3 sequence is 13 residues long. Trimming shortened V by 5 bases and J by 2 bases, and 11 bases separated the two germline ends. CDR3 in amino acids: CASRAGDTYEQYF. The CDR3 DNA is TGCGCCAGCAGGGCAGGGGACACCTACGAGCAGTACTTC.

The chain joins TRBV10-3 to TRBJ1-1; D perhaps matches TRBD1 (6 bases). CDR3 size: 16 residues. Germline V gives CDR1 ENHRY, CDR2 SYGVKD. V was trimmed by 8 bases and J by 0 bases, leaving 19 bases between them. The CDR3 DNA reads as TGTGCCATCTCCCTGGGGGGGGGCTACATGAACACTGAAGCTTTCTTT. Translating gives CAISLGGGYMNTEAFF.

The genes are TRBV5-5 and TRBJ1-2; TRBD1 is a possible D gene (5 bases). This CDR3 region has 15 residues. Germline V lookup: CDR1 SGHKS, CDR2 YYEKEE (reference sequence). V shed 0 bases and J shed 2 bases, with 11 bases lying between them. The CDR3 region has the DNA TGTGCCAGCAGCTTGGTACAGAGGGGAAACTATGGCTACACCTTC. This sequence encodes CASSLVQRGNYGYTF.

V is TRBV7-2 and J is TRBJ2-4; 7 bases match TRBD2. This CDR3 is 16 amino acids long. V lost 5 bases to trimming and J lost 6 bases; unmatched junction nucleotides: 13. Germline-derived CDR1 and CDR2 are SGHTA and FQGNSA. The CDR3 DNA follows: TGTGCCAGCAGCCTTTCGGGGGGTGGGTTGAGAAACATTCAGTACTTC. This sequence encodes CASSLSGGGLRNIQYF.

This chain connects TRBV6-1 to TRBJ1-6; 8 positions match TRBD1. With V trimmed by 4 bases and J by 10 bases, 9 bases remained unmatched. Per germline, CDR1 MNHNS and CDR2 SASEGT. The CDR3 contains 15 residues. Here the CDR3 reads CASSGTGTGDSPLHF. The CDR3 DNA reads as TGTGCCAGCAGTGGAACCGGGACAGGAGACTCACCCCTCCACTTT.